This TCR beta chain derives from a study of cytomegalovirus exposure and HLA in healthy donors. Study-wide results and limits: By HLA locus, TCR association rates varied in a later analysis, with DRB1 showing the most and HLA-C the fewest. Across all donors, roughly uniform sequencing depth was an assumption of the presence/absence analyses.

Healthy people donating bone marrow made up the donors. Each donor was nominally healthy when sampled (though unrecorded immune exposures were likely). With respect to this clone: Its antigen is as yet unknown.

Vbeta (60) and Jbeta (13) primers were used in the PCR. Repertoires were generated with immunoSEQ multiplex PCR, while TCRdb's copy carries only in-frame clones and drops some. The sample consists of about 120,000 clones, about three quarters of them appearing once. The sequence came from a man aged 25-45 years in good health and CMV-seronegative. The sequenced material came from PBMCs.

The CDR3 here is CASSKAKWRGAYEQYF. The CDR3 bases are TGTGCCAGCAGCAAAGCAAAGTGGCGGGGCGCCTACGAGCAGTACTTC. The chain employs TRBV21-1 and TRBJ2-7; TRBD2 reflects the table's D call only, with no check against the DNA. TRBV21-1 constitutes a pseudogene. The CDR3 totals 16 residues.